One sample yielded the 31 T cell receptor beta chains listed below, sequenced in a study of blood T cell repertoires in COVID-19. Only in-frame clones appear in the TCRdb table, and some are missing; sequencing was by immunoSEQ multiplex PCR. The sample holds 150,000 or so clones, roughly 80% seen once. Sequencing used peripheral blood. The receptors derive from a woman in her sixties or seventies with acute or convalescent COVID-19.

This sequence joins TRBV5-4 and TRBJ2-1, with no clear D. CDR3 size: 16 residues. The V gene's germline CDR1 is SGHNT and CDR2 YYREEE (reference sequence). V was pared by 0 bases and J by 2 bases, with 12 bases between. The CDR3 sequence: CASSLVSSGAYNEQFF. In nucleotides, the CDR3 is TGTGCCAGCAGCTTGGTTAGTTCCGGAGCCTACAATGAGCAGTTCTTC.

The rearrangement links TRBV6-5 to TRBJ2-6; D is perhaps TRBD2 (6 bases). V lost 6 bases and J 4 bases, leaving 13 bases between the germline ends. The V gene's germline CDR1 is MNHEY and CDR2 SVGAGI. This CDR3 is 15 amino acids long. DNA for the CDR3: TGTGCCAGCAGAACGGAGGGGTCCGGGGCCAACGTCCTGACTTTC. It encodes CASRTEGSGANVLTF.

V is TRBV5-1 and J is TRBJ1-6; no reliable D call. Trimming removed 3 bases at V and 0 bases at J, with 10 bases between. CDR3 length equals 16 residues. Germline V gene data show CDR1 as SGHRS and CDR2 as YFSETQ. The CDR3 sequence: CASSSGSNSYNSPLHF. Here the CDR3 DNA reads TGCGCCAGCAGCTCCGGTAGCAACTCCTATAATTCACCCCTCCACTTT. The variable domain in full, with the rest retrieved from reference TRBV5-1 and TRBJ1-6, is KAGVTQTPRYLIKTRGQQVTLSCSPISGHRSVSWYQQTPGQGLQFLFEYFSETQRNKGNFPGRFSGRQFSNSRSEMNVSTLELGDSALYLCASSSGSNSYNSPLHFGNGTRLTVT.

V gene TRBV11-3 combines with J gene TRBJ2-2, with 9 bases identical to TRBD1. Germline-derived CDR1 and CDR2 are SGHNT and YENEEA. V gave up 5 bases and J gave up 3 bases; unmatched junction bases: 4. The CDR3 is 15 residues long. Here the CDR3 reads CASSPRTGDTGELFF. Written as DNA, the CDR3 is TGTGCCAGCAGCCCTCGGACAGGGGACACCGGGGAGCTGTTTTTT.

The chain uses TRBV6-5 and TRBJ1-4, with 7 positions matching TRBD1. CDR1 and CDR2 from the germline V gene are MNHEY and SVGAGI. The CDR3 runs to 14 residues. V was clipped by 2 bases and J by 8 bases; unmatched bases: 5. CDR3 region: CASSYRGQREKLFF. CDR3 nucleotides: TGTGCCAGCAGTTACAGGGGGCAACGGGAAAAACTGTTTTTT.

This clone was detected only a few times. The rearrangement uses TRBV27 and TRBJ2-3, with D perhaps TRBD1 (5 bases). V lost 2 bases, J lost 9 bases, and 12 bases lay in between. CDR1 is MNHEY, CDR2 SMNVEV, per germline (reference sequence). The CDR3 is 13 residues long. The DNA for the CDR3 is TGTGCCAGCAGTTTAGATGGGGCAGGGACGCAGTATTTT. The encoded protein is CASSLDGAGTQYF.

The J gene is TRBJ1-4, the V gene TRBV3-1 (or the pseudogene TRBV3-2); D is undetermined. V lost 1 base and J 6 bases, leaving 6 bases between the germline ends. This CDR3 is 13 amino acids long. Germline CDR1 reads LGHDT; CDR2 reads YNNKEL (reference sequence). The CDR3 region has the DNA TGTGCCAGCAGCCAAGTGGCGGATGAAAAACTGTTTTTT. Its protein product is CASSQVADEKLFF.

The V and J genes are TRBV28 and TRBJ1-1; 7 bases fit TRBD1. The germline CDR1 and CDR2 sequences are MDHEN and SYDVKM. J lost 8 bases, V lost 8 bases, and 11 bases had no gene match. The CDR3 is 13 amino acids. CDR3 in DNA: TGTGCCAGCCAAAGTTTGCTAGGGGGCGAAGCTTTCTTT. As protein: CASQSLLGGEAFF.

The chain uses TRBV9 and TRBJ2-7; TRBD1 might be the D (6 bases). Germline-derived CDR1 and CDR2 are SGDLS and YYNGEE. With 4 bases removed from V and 3 bases from J, the gap between germline ends came to 14 bases. This CDR3 has 14 residues. This chain's CDR3 is CASSPGTIRYEQYF. For the CDR3, the DNA is TGTGCCAGCAGCCCTGGGACAATTCGCTACGAGCAGTACTTC.

This clone turned up a few times. The chain joins TRBV7-9 to TRBJ1-2, with D hard to call. V was cut by 2 bases and J by 7 bases, with 11 bases left in between. The CDR3 is 13 residues long. Germline V lookup: CDR1 SEHNR, CDR2 FQNEAQ (reference sequence). The CDR3 reads CASSLPAAVGYTF. CDR3 bases: TGTGCCAGCAGCTTACCCGCGGCGGTTGGCTACACCTTC. Filled out from reference TRBV7-9 and TRBJ1-2, the complete variable domain reads DTGVSQNPRHKITKRGQNVTFRCDPISEHNRLYWYRQTLGQGPEFLTYFQNEAQLEKSRLLSDRFSAERPKGSFSTLEIQRTEQGDSAMYLCASSLPAAVGYTFGSGTRLTVV.

The chain uses TRBV5-4 and TRBJ1-1; 9 bases fit TRBD1. J was trimmed by 3 bases and V by 5 bases; bases with no gene match: 5. The length of the CDR3 is 14 residues. Germline CDR1 is SGHNT and CDR2 is YYREEE (reference sequence). The CDR3 DNA is TGTGCCAGCAGTTCGGGACAGGGTTACACTGAAGCTTTCTTT. Its translation is CASSSGQGYTEAFF.

The chain links TRBV27 to TRBJ2-3; 7 bases agree with TRBD1. The CDR3 contains 14 residues. Unmatched junction bases numbered 3, after V lost 1 base and J lost 5 bases. CDR1 is MNHEY, CDR2 SMNVEV, per germline (reference sequence). CDR3 in DNA: TGTGCCAGCAGTTTATGGGGACAGAAAGATACGCAGTATTTT. Translated: CASSLWGQKDTQYF.

This clone was observed once. The gene calls are TRBV10-3 and TRBJ2-1, with a possible D match to TRBD2 (6 bases). V was cut by 3 bases and J by 9 bases, with 15 bases left in between. Per the germline V gene, CDR1 is ENHRY and CDR2 is SYGVKD. The CDR3 contains 14 residues. The CDR3 DNA is TGTGCCATCAGTGACGACGGGAGTATCCGTGAGCAGTTCTTC. Residues: CAISDDGSIREQFF.

The V call is TRBV19, the J call TRBJ1-5; perhaps TRBD1 as D (6 bases). Per germline, CDR1 LNHDA and CDR2 SQIVND (reference sequence). V dropped 4 bases and J dropped 0 bases, with 16 bases sitting between them. The CDR3 loop spans 17 amino acids. The CDR3 is CASSTRTGLYSNQPQHF. The CDR3 region has the DNA TGTGCCAGTAGTACACGTACAGGGTTATATAGCAATCAGCCCCAGCATTTT.

The V call is TRBV30, the J call TRBJ1-1; D unclear. V lost 2 bases, J lost 1 base, and 8 bases lay in between. The germline gives CDR1 GTSNPN, CDR2 SVGIG (reference sequence). The CDR3 totals 13 residues. This chain's CDR3 is CAWSTTKNTEAFF. Written as DNA, the CDR3 is TGTGCCTGGAGTACTACGAAGAACACTGAAGCTTTCTTT.

For the CDR3, the DNA is TGTGCCAGCAGTGGACAGGGACAGAGCACTGAAGCTTTCTTT. This translates into CASSGQGQSTEAFF. This rearrangement joins TRBV2 to TRBJ1-1, with 7 positions matching TRBD1. The V gene end was trimmed by 4 bases and the J gene end by 4 bases; junction bases not matched to a gene: 6. Looked up from germline, CDR1 is SNHLY and CDR2 is FYNNEI. The CDR3 covers 14 residues.

This chain uses TRBV28 with TRBJ2-1, with D tentatively TRBD2 (7 bases). Germline loops: CDR1 MDHEN, CDR2 SYDVKM. This CDR3 has 18 amino acids. V was cut by 5 bases and J by 9 bases, with 29 bases left in between. This chain's CDR3 is CASSPEFPLAGGRIEQFF. CDR3 nucleotide sequence: TGTGCCAGCAGTCCCGAATTCCCCCTGGCCGGGGGGCGGATTGAGCAGTTCTTC.

The V call is TRBV6-5, the J call TRBJ1-1; tentatively, D is TRBD1 (5 bases). Germline assignment: CDR1 MNHEY and CDR2 SVGAGI. Trimming removed 5 bases at V and 4 bases at J, with 17 bases between. The CDR3 has 15 amino acids. The CDR3 here is CASSQRQGEGTEAFF. In nucleotides, the CDR3 is TGTGCCAGCAGTCAGCGTCAAGGGGAGGGCACTGAAGCTTTCTTT.

The table lists this clone with a few counts. This rearrangement joins TRBV18 to TRBJ2-2; 8 bases agree with TRBD1. CDR1 is KGHSH, CDR2 LQKENI, per germline. The CDR3 covers 15 residues. V lost 4 bases, J lost 0 bases, and 1 base stayed unmatched. CDR3 in amino acids: CASSLQGANTGELFF. In DNA, the CDR3 is TGTGCCAGCTCACTACAGGGGGCGAACACCGGGGAGCTGTTTTTT.

The rearrangement joins TRBV15 to TRBJ1-2, with TRBD1 identical over 9 bases. CDR3 size: 16 residues. The J segment lost 4 bases and the V segment lost 4 bases, leaving 10 bases of the junction unmatched. Germline-derived CDR1 and CDR2 are LNHNV and YYDKDF (reference sequence). The CDR3 here is CATSTHGTGSVYGYTF. The CDR3 DNA sequence: TGTGCCACCAGCACGCACGGGACAGGGTCTGTCTATGGCTACACCTTC.

V and J are TRBV27 and TRBJ1-6, with D maybe TRBD1 (6 bases). The CDR3 contains 15 residues. Trimming left V 8 bases short and J 7 bases short, with 18 bases between. CDR1 is MNHEY and CDR2 is SMNVEV in the germline V gene (reference sequence). DNA for the CDR3: TGTGCCAGCGGGTCATCAGGACAGACCAATTCACCCCTCCACTTT. Encoded protein: CASGSSGQTNSPLHF.

The CDR3 DNA reads as TGTGCCTGGAAGCTAGGAACGGGGTGGTACAATGAGCAGTTCTTC. Translating it yields CAWKLGTGWYNEQFF. This chain links TRBV30 with TRBJ2-1, with D possibly TRBD2 on 5 matching bases. With 4 bases removed from V and 4 bases from J, the gap between germline ends came to 17 bases. Germline V gene data show CDR1 as GTSNPN and CDR2 as SVGIG (reference sequence). The CDR3 runs 15 residues.

In this sample, this clone turned up once. V and J are TRBV28 and TRBJ1-1; possibly TRBD1 for D (6 bases). This CDR3 spans 14 amino acids. CDR1 is MDHEN and CDR2 is SYDVKM in the germline V gene. Trimming removed 2 bases at V and 1 base at J, with 8 bases between. The CDR3 DNA reads TGTGCCAGCAGTTTAAGGACAGAGAACACTGAAGCTTTCTTT. It codes for CASSLRTENTEAFF.

The chain uses TRBV5-6 and TRBJ1-2; 9 bases agree with TRBD1. The length of the CDR3 is 16 residues. Germline V gives CDR1 SGHDT, CDR2 YYEEEE. V was clipped by 0 bases and J by 5 bases; unmatched bases: 8. The CDR3 protein is CASSLVGTGFQYGYTF. The CDR3 DNA follows: TGTGCCAGCAGCTTGGTCGGGACAGGGTTTCAGTATGGCTACACCTTC. The full variable domain, with the rest looked up from reference TRBV5-6 and TRBJ1-2, is DAGVTQSPTHLIKTRGQQVTLRCSPKSGHDTVSWYQQALGQGPQFIFQYYEEEERQRGNFPDRFSGHQFPNYSSELNVNALLLGDSALYLCASSLVGTGFQYGYTFGSGTRLTVV.

This rearrangement joins TRBV27 to TRBJ2-1; 7 positions match TRBD1. Germline-derived CDR1 and CDR2 are MNHEY and SMNVEV (reference sequence). There are 13 residues in the CDR3. V gave up 4 bases and J gave up 8 bases; unmatched junction bases: 5. The chain's CDR3 is CASSSRQGHEQFF. The DNA of the CDR3 is TGTGCCAGCAGTTCCCGACAGGGCCATGAGCAGTTCTTC.

The chain joins TRBV28 to TRBJ2-7, with a tentative D call TRBD2 (6 bases). The CDR3 is 13 amino acids. The V gene lost 6 bases and the J gene lost 12 bases, with 21 bases spanning the gap. In germline, CDR1 is MDHEN, CDR2 SYDVKM. The CDR3 spells CASSQGTSGVGYF. CDR3 nucleotide sequence: TGTGCCAGCAGCCAAGGGACTTCGGGAGTGGGGTACTTC.

V is TRBV4-1 and J is TRBJ2-7; 8 bases agree with TRBD1. Germline V CDR1 and CDR2: MGHRA, YSYEKL. Trimming took 4 bases from V and 6 from J; bases not matched to a gene: 11. This CDR3 spans 15 amino acids. The DNA of the CDR3 is TGCGCCAGCAGCCCCCGACAGGGGCCGAACGCCGAGCAGTACTTC. It yields the protein CASSPRQGPNAEQYF.

The chain combines TRBV28 with TRBJ1-5; TRBD1 matches at 7 bases. Trimming took 9 bases from V and 6 from J; bases not matched to a gene: 5. Germline assignment: CDR1 MDHEN and CDR2 SYDVKM. The CDR3 is made up of 12 amino acids. CDR3 sequence (DNA): TGTGCCAGTACAGGGGAGGTTCAGCCCCAGCATTTT. This gives the protein CASTGEVQPQHF.

The chain combines TRBV27 with TRBJ2-3; TRBD2 aligns across 9 bases. The CDR3 covers 16 residues. CDR1 is MNHEY, CDR2 SMNVEV, per germline (reference sequence). J gave up 1 base and V 3 bases, and 5 bases lay outside the gene matches. CDR3 amino acids: CASSFLREGGTDTQYF. The CDR3 DNA follows: TGTGCCAGCAGTTTTTTGCGGGAGGGTGGCACAGATACGCAGTATTTT.

J is TRBJ2-2 and V is TRBV11-3; weak D call: TRBD2 (6 bases). The germline V and J ends were trimmed by 4 bases and 4 bases, with 16 bases remaining between them. This CDR3 has 16 residues. CDR1 and CDR2 from the germline V gene are SGHNT and YENEEA. CDR3 in DNA: TGTGCCAGCAGCTCCGGTTGGGAGGAGGGCACCGGGGAGCTGTTTTTT. It specifies CASSSGWEEGTGELFF.

The gene calls are TRBV6-5 and TRBJ1-1; D not certain. This CDR3 has 13 amino acids. V gave up 4 bases and J gave up 4 bases, with 10 bases separating them. Germline V lookup: CDR1 MNHEY, CDR2 SVGAGI. The CDR3 coding sequence is TGTGCCAGCAGTTCTCACCGGGGCACTGAAGCTTTCTTT. Protein: CASSSHRGTEAFF.